The 24 T cell receptor beta chains in this list originate from one sample, sequenced in a study of ipilimumab plus nivolumab after autologous stem cell transplantation. Profiled with immunoSEQ multiplex PCR; TCRdb holds only in-frame clones, not every one. This sample carries over 80,000 clones, about 83% of them seen once, and the ten largest clones take approximately 2.2%. The sequencing here drew on PBMCs, taken in a trial of ipilimumab plus nivolumab as post-transplant consolidation. The receptors originated from a male donor with diffuse large B-cell lymphoma.

The V call is TRBV14, the J call TRBJ2-2; TRBD1 agrees at 7 bases. V gave up 6 bases and J gave up 2 bases; unmatched junction bases: 9. Per germline, CDR1 SGHDN and CDR2 FVKESK. This CDR3 has 16 amino acids. Here the CDR3 DNA reads TGTGCCAGCAGGCTCTTAGGGGGCGCCAACACCGGGGAGCTGTTTTTT. Amino acids: CASRLLGGANTGELFF.

This clone was detected a few times. This chain joins TRBV27 and TRBJ1-2, with D tentatively TRBD1 (5 bases). The germline CDR1 and CDR2 sequences are MNHEY and SMNVEV (reference sequence). The germline V and J ends were trimmed by 4 bases and 7 bases, with 16 bases remaining between them. The length of the CDR3 is 14 residues. This CDR3 reads CASSSRVQWGGYTF. The CDR3 bases are TGTGCCAGCAGTTCCAGGGTGCAATGGGGTGGCTACACCTTC.

The chain has TRBV5-1 and TRBJ2-1; TRBD2 agrees at 7 bases. The CDR3 contains 15 residues. The trim removed 5 bases at V and 5 bases at J, leaving 10 bases unmatched. Germline CDR1 and CDR2: SGHRS and YFSETQ. Here the CDR3 DNA reads TGCGCCAGCAGTGGGAGGGGACGCAACGACAATGAGCAGTTCTTC. Protein: CASSGRGRNDNEQFF.

In regard to this clone: This same CDR3 is encoded by further DNA sequences in the sample. The chain is built from TRBV20-1 and TRBJ2-7; D ambiguous. Trimming removed 3 bases from V and 4 bases from J, with 7 bases in between. CDR1 and CDR2 (germline): DFQATT, SNEGSKA (reference sequence). This CDR3 has 11 residues. CDR3 amino acids: CSASQGYEQYF. The CDR3 bases are TGCAGTGCTAGCCAAGGGTACGAGCAGTACTTC.

This clone appeared a few times. The chain carries TRBV4-2 and TRBJ1-5; TRBD1 is a possible D gene (5 bases). CDR1 LGHNA and CDR2 YNFKEQ come from the germline V gene. The CDR3 consists of 17 residues. The V end lost 1 base, the J end lost 0 bases, and 13 bases lay between the germline ends. CDR3 sequence: CASSQGWDGNSNQPQHF. CDR3 bases: TGTGCCAGCAGCCAAGGTTGGGACGGGAATAGCAATCAGCCCCAGCATTTT.

Only one count was recorded for this clone. This sequence joins TRBV6-1 and TRBJ2-5, with 11 nucleotides matching TRBD2. Trimming took 3 bases from V and 4 from J; bases not matched to a gene: 1. Germline V gene sequence: CDR1 MNHNS, CDR2 SASEGT. The CDR3 is 14 amino acids. CDR3 DNA: TGTGCCAGCAGTGATAGCGGGGGGGTAGAGACCCAGTACTTC. Its translation: CASSDSGGVETQYF.

There are a few counts of this clone. This sequence joins TRBV18 and TRBJ2-1, with a tentative D call TRBD1 (6 bases). Trimming pared 4 bases from V and 7 bases from J, leaving 17 bases between. Germline assignment: CDR1 KGHSH and CDR2 LQKENI. CDR3 length equals 15 residues. The CDR3 is CASSLRQKQGNEQFF. In nucleotides, the CDR3 is TGTGCCAGCTCACTCCGACAAAAGCAGGGGAATGAGCAGTTCTTC.

The V call is TRBV2, the J call TRBJ2-7; 13 bases fit TRBD2. The length of the CDR3 is 15 residues. CDR1 and CDR2 from the germline V gene are SNHLY and FYNNEI. Unmatched junction bases numbered 6, after V lost 6 bases and J lost 4 bases. The CDR3 protein is CASRAPGLAGYEQYF. The CDR3 DNA follows: TGTGCCAGCAGGGCCCCGGGACTAGCGGGATACGAGCAGTACTTC.

The V call is TRBV6-5, the J call TRBJ2-6; D is perhaps TRBD1 (6 bases). The CDR3 has 15 amino acids. The germline gives CDR1 MNHEY, CDR2 SVGAGI. V lost 7 bases and J lost 0, with 10 bases in between. CDR3 in amino acids: CASKDSSSGANVLTF. CDR3 in DNA: TGTGCCAGCAAGGACAGTTCCTCTGGGGCCAACGTCCTGACTTTC.

The genes are TRBV7-2 and TRBJ2-7, with 12 bases matching TRBD2. This CDR3 region has 15 residues. The ends lost 5 bases at V and 3 bases at J; junction bases unmatched: 5. Germline V gives CDR1 SGHTA, CDR2 FQGNSA. The CDR3, as DNA: TGTGCCAGCAGCCAAACTAGCGGGGGGCTCTACGAGCAGTACTTC. This encodes CASSQTSGGLYEQYF.

The V gene is TRBV18, the J gene TRBJ2-1; D is uncertain. The germline V gene encodes CDR1 KGHSH and CDR2 LQKENI. The CDR3 sequence is 13 residues long. Trimming stripped 0 bases from V and 3 bases from J, with 3 bases between. The CDR3 DNA reads TGTGCCAGCTCACCACCCAGCTACAATGAGCAGTTCTTC. It yields the protein CASSPPSYNEQFF.

The chain employs TRBV30 and TRBJ2-1, with D possibly being TRBD1 (6 bases). The CDR3 has 14 amino acids. The germline gives CDR1 GTSNPN, CDR2 SVGIG (reference sequence). The V and J ends lost 1 base and 6 bases respectively, with 13 bases between them. Written as DNA, the CDR3 is TGTGCCTGGAGTGCTTTTACAGGGAGCAATGAGCAGTTCTTC. It translates to CAWSAFTGSNEQFF.

This clone was recorded a few times. V and J are TRBV7-2 and TRBJ2-1; D possibly matches TRBD1 or TRBD2 (6 bases each). Germline V gene lookup returns CDR1 SGHTA and CDR2 FQGNSA. Trimming cost V 3 bases and J 8 bases, with 14 bases left between them. The CDR3 loop spans 14 amino acids. Here the CDR3 DNA reads TGTGCCAGCAGCTTTGGGGGGCCGGTGTATGAGCAGTTCTTC. Translated: CASSFGGPVYEQFF.

V gene TRBV27 combines with J gene TRBJ2-7; maybe TRBD1 (6 bases). CDR3 length: 14 amino acids. Trimming removed 0 bases from V and 3 bases from J, with 9 bases in between. Germline V gene lookup returns CDR1 MNHEY and CDR2 SMNVEV (reference sequence). CDR3 in amino acids: CASSLSKTGYEQYF. CDR3 DNA sequence: TGTGCCAGCAGTTTATCAAAGACAGGCTACGAGCAGTACTTC.

This chain joins TRBV2 and TRBJ1-4; D unresolved. Germline CDR1 reads SNHLY; CDR2 reads FYNNEI. Trimming removed 6 bases at V and 1 base at J, with 9 bases between. The CDR3 spans 14 residues. In DNA, the CDR3 is TGTGCCAGCAGAAGACTGATAACTAATGAAAAACTGTTTTTT. It specifies CASRRLITNEKLFF. The complete variable domain, with remaining parts taken from reference TRBV2 and TRBJ1-4, reads EPEVTQTPSHQVTQMGQEVILRCVPISNHLYFYWYRQILGQKVEFLVSFYNNEISEKSEIFDDQFSVERPDGSNFTLKIRSTKLEDSAMYFCASRRLITNEKLFFGSGTQLSVL.

CDR3 DNA: TGTGCCAGCAGCCGAAATCCGGGCCCCACCAAGACCGGGGAGCTGTTTTTT. It is translated as CASSRNPGPTKTGELFF. The gene calls are TRBV5-5 and TRBJ2-2; D remains unclear. This CDR3 has 17 amino acids. In germline, CDR1 is SGHKS, CDR2 YYEKEE (reference sequence). Trimming left V 4 bases short and J 5 bases short, with 21 bases between.

This clone was counted a few times. This chain links TRBV5-4 with TRBJ2-1; 12 bases agree with TRBD2. This CDR3 comprises 15 residues. Germline loops: CDR1 SGHNT, CDR2 YYREEE (reference sequence). V was pared by 4 bases and J by 4 bases, with 3 bases of the junction left unmatched. CDR3 sequence reads: CASSPTSGGYNEQFF. The CDR3 nucleotides are TGTGCCAGCAGCCCAACTAGCGGGGGGTACAATGAGCAGTTCTTC. The variable domain in full, completed from reference TRBV5-4 and TRBJ2-1, reads ETGVTQSPTHLIKTRGQQVTLRCSSQSGHNTVSWYQQALGQGPQFIFQYYREEENGRGNFPPRFSGLQFPNYSSELNVNALELDDSALYLCASSPTSGGYNEQFFGPGTRLTVL.

The gene calls are TRBV6-5 and TRBJ2-7; TRBD1 agrees at 7 bases. CDR3 length equals 12 residues. Germline-derived CDR1 and CDR2 are MNHEY and SVGAGI. The junction had 7 bases not matched to a gene; V was cut back by 10 bases and J by 4 bases. The CDR3 DNA reads as TGTGCCACCCGACAGGGAATTTACGAGCAGTACTTC. It specifies CATRQGIYEQYF.

V gene TRBV7-8 combines with J gene TRBJ2-7; 9 bases are a match to TRBD2. The CDR3 spans 17 residues. Unmatched junction bases numbered 9, after V lost 1 base and J lost 2 bases. Per the germline V gene, CDR1 is SGHVS and CDR2 is FQNEAQ. The CDR3 nucleotides read TGTGCCAGCAGCTTAGGTCTCAGGCGGGGGGGCCCCTACGAGCAGTACTTC. It encodes CASSLGLRRGGPYEQYF.

The gene calls are TRBV19 and TRBJ1-2; D not certain. Trimming cost V 6 bases and J 4 bases, with 15 bases left between them. The CDR3 is 14 amino acids. Germline V CDR1 and CDR2: LNHDA, SQIVND (reference sequence). The CDR3 DNA reads as TGTGCCAGTAGGGATGACCCGACATCCTATGGCTACACCTTC. Residues: CASRDDPTSYGYTF.

The chain employs TRBV5-1 and TRBJ2-7; D remains unclear. The CDR3 totals 13 residues. Germline V CDR1 and CDR2: SGHRS, YFSETQ. V was clipped by 2 bases and J by 0 bases, with 6 bases between them. This CDR3 reads CASSFPGSYEQYF. The DNA for the CDR3 is TGCGCCAGCAGCTTCCCCGGCTCCTACGAGCAGTACTTC.

This clone was seen more than once but under ten times. The chain joins TRBV9 to TRBJ1-2, with D possibly being TRBD1 (6 bases). The CDR3 runs 13 residues. The germline gives CDR1 SGDLS, CDR2 YYNGEE. The ends were cut back, 2 bases at V and 5 bases at J, with 10 bases in the middle. The CDR3 loop is CASSVGGAYGYTF. Written as DNA, the CDR3 is TGTGCCAGCAGCGTTGGGGGCGCTTATGGCTACACCTTC.

The chain combines TRBV18 with TRBJ2-1; 9 nucleotides line up with TRBD2. Germline CDR1 is KGHSH and CDR2 is LQKENI. The CDR3 is made up of 14 amino acids. With 3 bases clipped from V and 10 bases from J, the junction kept 7 bases outside the gene matches. In DNA form, the CDR3 reads TGTGCCAGCTCACCCGGAGCTAGCGGGGTGGAGCAGTTCTTC. It translates to CASSPGASGVEQFF. Combining the CDR3 with reference TRBV18 and TRBJ2-1 gives the whole variable domain NAGVMQNPRHLVRRRGQEARLRCSPMKGHSHVYWYRQLPEEGLKFMVYLQKENIIDESGMPKERFSAEFPKEGPSILRIQQVVRGDSAAYFCASSPGASGVEQFFGPGTRLTVL.

This clone has just a few counts. The chain combines TRBV30 with TRBJ1-5; D remains ambiguous. The CDR3 has 13 residues. The V end lost 2 bases, the J end lost 3 bases, and 8 bases lay between the germline ends. Germline V lookup: CDR1 GTSNPN, CDR2 SVGIG (reference sequence). The CDR3 region is CAWSPDLNQPQHF. The CDR3 nucleotides read TGTGCCTGGAGTCCAGACCTCAATCAGCCCCAGCATTTT.